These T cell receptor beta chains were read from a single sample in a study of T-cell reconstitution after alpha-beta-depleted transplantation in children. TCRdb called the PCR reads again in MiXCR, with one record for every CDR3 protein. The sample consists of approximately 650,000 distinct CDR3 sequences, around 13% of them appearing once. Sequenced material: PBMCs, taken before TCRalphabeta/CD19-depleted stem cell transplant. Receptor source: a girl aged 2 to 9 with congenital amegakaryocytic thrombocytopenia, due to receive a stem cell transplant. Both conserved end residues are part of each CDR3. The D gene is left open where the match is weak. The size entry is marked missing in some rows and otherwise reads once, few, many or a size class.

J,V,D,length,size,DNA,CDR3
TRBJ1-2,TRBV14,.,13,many,TGTGCCAGCAGCCAATATCTAGGATATGGCTACACCTTC,CASSQYLGYGYTF
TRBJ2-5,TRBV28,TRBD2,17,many,TGTGCCAGCAGTTTCCCCCTATTGGCGGGAGATCAAGAGACCCAGTACTTC,CASSFPLLAGDQETQYF
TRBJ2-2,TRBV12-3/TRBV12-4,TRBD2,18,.,TGTGCCAGCAGTCCCCGGGGACTAGCGGGAGGAGACACCGGGGAGCTGTTTTTT,CASSPRGLAGGDTGELFF
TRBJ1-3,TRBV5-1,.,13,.,TGCGCCAGCAGCCAAGACTCTGGAAACACCGTATATTTT,CASSQDSGNTVYF
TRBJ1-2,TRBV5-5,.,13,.,TGTGCCAGCAGCCGAATGGACAGTGATCGCTACACCTTC,CASSRMDSDRYTF
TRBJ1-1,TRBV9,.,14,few,TGTGCCAGCAGCGTAGGGAACAGGGTCGCTGAAGCTTTCTTT,CASSVGNRVAEAFF
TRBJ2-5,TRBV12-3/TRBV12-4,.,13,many,TGTGCCAGCAGTTTTGTGGGCGGGGAGACCCAGTACTTC,CASSFVGGETQYF
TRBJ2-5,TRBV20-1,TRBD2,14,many,TGCAGTGCTAATCCGGGACTAGCCCAAGAGACCCAGTACTTC,CSANPGLAQETQYF
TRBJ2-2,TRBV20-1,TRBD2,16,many,TGCAGTGCTGGAGCTCCGGGACTAGCTCCTACCGGGGAGCTGTTTTTT,CSAGAPGLAPTGELFF
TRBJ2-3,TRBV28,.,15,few,TGTGCCAGCAGTTGGTGGGGGCCTGGGACAGATACGCAGTATTTT,CASSWWGPGTDTQYF
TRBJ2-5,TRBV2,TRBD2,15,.,TGTGCCAGCAGTGAAGGACTAGCGGGACGAGAGACCCAGTACTTC,CASSEGLAGRETQYF
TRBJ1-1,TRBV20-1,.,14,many,TGCAGTGCTCAGCTGACAGGAGGGGTCACTGAAGCTTTCTTT,CSAQLTGGVTEAFF
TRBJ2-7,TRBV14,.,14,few,TGTGCCAGCAGCCATCGGGGGCGCAACTACGAGCAGTACTTC,CASSHRGRNYEQYF
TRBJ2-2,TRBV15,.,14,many,TGTGCCACCAGCAGAGTGGTGGAAGCCGGGGAGCTGTTTTTT,CATSRVVEAGELFF
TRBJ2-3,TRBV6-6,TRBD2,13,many,TGTGCCAGCACTGTAACACTAGCGAAAGATGTGTATTTT,CASTVTLAKDVYF
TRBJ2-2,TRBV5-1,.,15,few,TGCGCCAGCAGCCAAACCGGACCGGACCCCGGGGAGCTGTTTTTT,CASSQTGPDPGELFF
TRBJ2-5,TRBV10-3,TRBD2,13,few,TGTGCCATCTCGCGGGAGGCTCAAGAGACCCAGTACTTC,CAISREAQETQYF
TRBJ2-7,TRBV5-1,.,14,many,TGCGCCAGCAGCTTGGGGGCGGACCTCTACGAGCAGTACTTC,CASSLGADLYEQYF
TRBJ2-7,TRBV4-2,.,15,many,TGTGCCAGCAGCCAAGTATTCGAGTCGGGGTACGAGCAGTACTTC,CASSQVFESGYEQYF
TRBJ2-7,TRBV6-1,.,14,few,TGTGCCAGCAGTGCGGACTCCCTCCCTTACGAGCAGTACTTC,CASSADSLPYEQYF
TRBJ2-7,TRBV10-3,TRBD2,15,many,TGTGCCATCAGTGAGGTTCGGGGACGGGGGGGAGAGCAGTACTTC,CAISEVRGRGGEQYF
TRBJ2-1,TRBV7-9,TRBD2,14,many,TGTGCCAGCAGCTTTATCCTAGCGGGCAATGAGCAGTTCTTC,CASSFILAGNEQFF